The next 18 T cell receptor beta chains were all read from a single sample in a study of Ad26.COV2.S vaccination and SARS-CoV-2 variants. Using immunoSEQ multiplex PCR, the repertoire was profiled, and TCRdb retains in-frame clones only, with some absent. The repertoire holds 350,000 to 400,000 clones, with 88% as singletons. Indicated treatment: some 20 received Ad26.COV2.S at low or high dose, single or two shots; 5 received placebo; per-sample allocation not given. Collection of samples fell on day 63 after the first vaccine or placebo injection. The sample here was peripheral blood, taken in a trial of Ad26.COV2.S vaccine versus placebo. These receptors all stem from a person aged 18-60 years who received the Ad26.COV2.S COVID-19 vaccine or a placebo.

The chain employs TRBV29-1 and TRBJ2-3; 13 bases fit TRBD2. This CDR3 has 14 residues. Germline V lookup: CDR1 SQVTM, CDR2 ANQGSEA. J gave up 5 bases and V 4 bases, and 3 bases lay outside the gene matches. This CDR3 reads CSVGRTSGGDTQYF. CDR3 in DNA: TGCAGCGTTGGCCGGACTAGCGGGGGAGATACGCAGTATTTT.

The chain has TRBV11-2 and TRBJ2-5, with D perhaps TRBD2 (5 bases). The CDR3 has 12 residues. The V and J ends lost 5 bases and 4 bases respectively, with 8 bases between them. Germline values: CDR1 SGHAT, CDR2 FQNNGV. CDR3 in amino acids: CASSPGLETQYF. CDR3 sequence (DNA): TGTGCCAGCAGCCCGGGGTTAGAGACCCAGTACTTC.

This chain connects TRBV5-1 to TRBJ2-3; D is tentatively TRBD1 or TRBD2 (6 bases each). CDR3 length equals 14 residues. The V gene lost 3 bases and the J gene lost 5 bases, with 13 bases spanning the gap. Germline V gene sequence: CDR1 SGHRS, CDR2 YFSETQ. CDR3 in amino acids: CASSWSGGVDTQYF. In nucleotides, the CDR3 is TGCGCCAGCAGCTGGTCCGGGGGCGTAGATACGCAGTATTTT.

This clone was seen only a few times. The CDR3 coding sequence is TGTGCCAGTTCCCCGGGGAGATCCGCCGGGGAGCTGTTTTTT. Protein sequence: CASSPGRSAGELFF. The chain is built from TRBV19 and TRBJ2-2, with D perhaps TRBD2 (5 bases). Trimming left V 8 bases short and J 6 bases short, with 16 bases between. This CDR3 comprises 14 residues. Germline assignment: CDR1 LNHDA and CDR2 SQIVND (reference sequence).

The count of this clone is one. This sequence joins TRBV19 and TRBJ2-1, with 8 nucleotides matching TRBD1. V trimming: 5 bases; J trimming: 4 bases; junction bases outside the gene matches: 7. The CDR3 length is 15 residues. CDR1 and CDR2 (germline): LNHDA, SQIVND (reference sequence). The CDR3 nucleotides read TGTGCCAGTAGTGTTACGGGACAGGAATACAATGAGCAGTTCTTC. The encoded protein is CASSVTGQEYNEQFF.

In the case of this clone: The same CDR3 is also encoded by other DNA sequences in this sample. CDR3 residues: CASSQGTEAFF. The CDR3 nucleotides read TGTGCCAGCAGCCAGGGGACTGAAGCTTTCTTT. The rearrangement links TRBV3-1 (or the pseudogene TRBV3-2) to TRBJ1-1; no reliable D call. This CDR3 has 11 residues. Looked up from germline, CDR1 is LGHDT and CDR2 is YNNKEL (reference sequence). The germline V and J ends were trimmed by 3 bases and 5 bases, with 4 bases remaining between them.

The CDR3 nucleotides read TGTGCCAGCAACCAATTTTTGGGCTATGGCTACACCTTC. This gives the protein CASNQFLGYGYTF. V usage is TRBV19 and J usage is TRBJ1-2; D is undetermined. The CDR3 runs 13 residues. Germline assignment: CDR1 LNHDA and CDR2 SQIVND (reference sequence). V dropped 9 bases and J dropped 4 bases, with 15 bases sitting between them.

Points on this clone: This sample also contains other DNA sequences that code for the same CDR3. This chain links TRBV2 with TRBJ2-2; the match to TRBD2 covers 11 bases. CDR1 is SNHLY and CDR2 is FYNNEI in the germline V gene. The ends lost 4 bases at V and 3 bases at J; junction bases unmatched: 1. There are 15 residues in the CDR3. In DNA form, the CDR3 reads TGTGCCAGCAGTGTAGCGGGGGGGGACACCGGGGAGCTGTTTTTT. This codes for CASSVAGGDTGELFF.

The V call is TRBV12-5, the J call TRBJ2-5, with D perhaps being TRBD1 or TRBD2 (6 bases each). V lost 7 bases to trimming and J lost 5 bases, with 20 bases between them. This CDR3 has 15 residues. The V gene's germline CDR1 is LGHNT and CDR2 FRNRAP. The CDR3 region is CASAAKGGLWETQYF. As DNA, the CDR3 is TGTGCTAGTGCTGCAAAGGGGGGTTTATGGGAGACCCAGTACTTC.

This chain connects TRBV4-1 to TRBJ1-3; tentatively, D is TRBD1 (6 bases). Trimming left V 0 bases short and J 0 bases short, with 15 bases between. CDR1 and CDR2 (germline): MGHRA, YSYEKL. CDR3 length: 18 residues. As DNA, the CDR3 is TGCGCCAGCAGCCAAGAGTTCGCAGGGGCCAACTCTGGAAACACCATATATTTT. Protein sequence: CASSQEFAGANSGNTIYF.

The chain employs TRBV27 and TRBJ1-1; no firm D call. Germline V gives CDR1 MNHEY, CDR2 SMNVEV (reference sequence). The CDR3 consists of 14 residues. V shed 5 bases and J shed 7 bases, with 17 bases lying between them. The CDR3: CASSPFGGGLEAFF. DNA of the CDR3: TGTGCCAGCAGTCCCTTTGGTGGAGGTCTTGAAGCTTTCTTT.

The CDR3 DNA follows: TGTGCCAGCAGCTTTGGGTCATTGAAAAATGAAAAACTGTTTTTT. Translating gives CASSFGSLKNEKLFF. The J gene is TRBJ1-4, the V gene TRBV7-9; no firm D call. The CDR3 spans 15 residues. V dropped 3 bases and J dropped 5 bases, with 13 bases sitting between them. Per germline, CDR1 SEHNR and CDR2 FQNEAQ (reference sequence).

This chain links TRBV6-5 with TRBJ1-3; possible D gene TRBD1, 5 bases. V was clipped by 6 bases and J by 4 bases, with 16 bases between them. CDR3 size: 15 residues. CDR1 MNHEY and CDR2 SVGAGI come from the germline V gene. In nucleotides, the CDR3 is TGTGCCAGCAGAGCCAGGGTTGAAAACGGAAACACCATATATTTT. Translation gives CASRARVENGNTIYF.

The chain has TRBV10-2 and TRBJ2-1, with a tentative D call TRBD1 (5 bases). Germline V gene data show CDR1 as WSHSY and CDR2 as SAAADI. The CDR3 totals 13 residues. V was trimmed by 8 bases and J by 10 bases, leaving 18 bases between them. CDR3 residues: CASLGHSTREQFF. CDR3 in DNA: TGCGCCAGCCTCGGACACAGTACAAGGGAGCAGTTCTTC.

This chain connects TRBV5-1 to TRBJ1-1; no reliable D call. The V end was cut by 4 bases, the J end by 1 base, with 5 bases between. Germline CDR1 is SGHRS and CDR2 is YFSETQ. This CDR3 comprises 12 residues. The CDR3 reads CASSNWNTEAFF. The CDR3 DNA is TGCGCCAGCAGCAACTGGAACACTGAAGCTTTCTTT.

This chain joins TRBV6-2 or TRBV6-3 and TRBJ1-2; no firm D call. V dropped 2 bases and J dropped 0 bases, with 10 bases sitting between them. The CDR3 runs to 15 residues. In germline, CDR1 is MNHEY, CDR2 SVGEGT. The CDR3 here is CASSYRNQANYGYTF. As DNA, the CDR3 is TGTGCCAGCAGTTACCGGAATCAAGCTAACTATGGCTACACCTTC.

V usage is TRBV3-1 (or the pseudogene TRBV3-2) and J usage is TRBJ2-1; D unclear. Germline CDR1 is LGHDT and CDR2 is YNNKEL (reference sequence). V lost 3 bases, J lost 0 bases, and 12 bases lay in between. This CDR3 has 16 residues. The DNA for the CDR3 is TGTGCCAGCAGCCACCAACTGAGGAGCTCCTACAATGAGCAGTTCTTC. Translated, it gives CASSHQLRSSYNEQFF.

The chain links TRBV5-1 to TRBJ1-1; no clear D. The germline V gene encodes CDR1 SGHRS and CDR2 YFSETQ. The CDR3 is made up of 14 amino acids. V was clipped by 1 base and J by 5 bases, with 12 bases between them. The CDR3 bases are TGCGCCAGCAGCTTGTTGGCGACCGGGACTGAAGCTTTCTTT. This codes for CASSLLATGTEAFF.